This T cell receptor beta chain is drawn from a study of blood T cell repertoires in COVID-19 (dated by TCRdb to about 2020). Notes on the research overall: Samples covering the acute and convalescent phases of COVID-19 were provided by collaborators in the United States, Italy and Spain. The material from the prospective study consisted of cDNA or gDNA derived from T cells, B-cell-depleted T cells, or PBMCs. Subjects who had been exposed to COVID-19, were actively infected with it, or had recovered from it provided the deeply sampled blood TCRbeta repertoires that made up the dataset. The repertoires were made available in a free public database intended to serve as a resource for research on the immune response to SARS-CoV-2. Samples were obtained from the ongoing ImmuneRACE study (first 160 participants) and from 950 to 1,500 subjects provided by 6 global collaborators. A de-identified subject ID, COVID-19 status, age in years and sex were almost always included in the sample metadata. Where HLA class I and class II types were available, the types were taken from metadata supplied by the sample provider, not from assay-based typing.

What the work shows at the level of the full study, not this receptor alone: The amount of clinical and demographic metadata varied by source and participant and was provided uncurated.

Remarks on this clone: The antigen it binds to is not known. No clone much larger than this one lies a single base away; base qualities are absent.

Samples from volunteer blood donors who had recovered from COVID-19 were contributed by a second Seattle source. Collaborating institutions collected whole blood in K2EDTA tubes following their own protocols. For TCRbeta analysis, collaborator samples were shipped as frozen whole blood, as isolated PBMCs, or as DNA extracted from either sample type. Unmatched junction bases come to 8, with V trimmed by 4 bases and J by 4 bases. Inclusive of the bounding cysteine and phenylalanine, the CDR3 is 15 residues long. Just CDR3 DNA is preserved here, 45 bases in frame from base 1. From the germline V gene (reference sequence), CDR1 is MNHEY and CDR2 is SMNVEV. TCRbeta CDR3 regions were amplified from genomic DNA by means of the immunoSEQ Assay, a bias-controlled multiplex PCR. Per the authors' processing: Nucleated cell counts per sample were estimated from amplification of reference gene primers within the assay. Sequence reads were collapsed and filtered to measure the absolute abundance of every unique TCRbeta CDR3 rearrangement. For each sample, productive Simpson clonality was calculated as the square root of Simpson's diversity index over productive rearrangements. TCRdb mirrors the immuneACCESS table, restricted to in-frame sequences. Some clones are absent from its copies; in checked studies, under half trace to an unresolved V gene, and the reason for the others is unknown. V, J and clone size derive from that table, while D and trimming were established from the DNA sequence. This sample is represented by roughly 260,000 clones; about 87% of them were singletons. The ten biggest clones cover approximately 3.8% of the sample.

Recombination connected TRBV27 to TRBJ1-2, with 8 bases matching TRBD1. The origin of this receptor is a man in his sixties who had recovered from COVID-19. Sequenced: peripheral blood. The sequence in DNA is TGTGCCAGCAGTTCCCGGACAGGGAGCGTCTATGGCTACACCTTC. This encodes CASSSRTGSVYGYTF.